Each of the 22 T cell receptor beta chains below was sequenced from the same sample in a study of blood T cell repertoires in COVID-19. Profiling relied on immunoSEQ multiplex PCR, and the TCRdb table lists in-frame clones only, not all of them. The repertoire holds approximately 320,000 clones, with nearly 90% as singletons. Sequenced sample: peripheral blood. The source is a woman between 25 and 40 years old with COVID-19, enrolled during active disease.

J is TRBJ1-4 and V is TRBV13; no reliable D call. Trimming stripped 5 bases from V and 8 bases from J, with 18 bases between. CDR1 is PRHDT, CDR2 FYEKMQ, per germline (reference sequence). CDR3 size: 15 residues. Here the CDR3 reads CASSPAGPRGEKLFF. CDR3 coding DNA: TGTGCCAGCAGCCCCGCCGGGCCGAGAGGGGAAAAACTGTTTTTT.

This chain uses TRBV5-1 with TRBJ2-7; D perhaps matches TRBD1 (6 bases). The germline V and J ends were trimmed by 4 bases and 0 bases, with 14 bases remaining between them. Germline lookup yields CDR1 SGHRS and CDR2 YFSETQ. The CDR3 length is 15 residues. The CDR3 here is CASSLPGVSSYEQYF. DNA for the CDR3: TGCGCCAGCAGCCTACCAGGGGTAAGCTCCTACGAGCAGTACTTC.

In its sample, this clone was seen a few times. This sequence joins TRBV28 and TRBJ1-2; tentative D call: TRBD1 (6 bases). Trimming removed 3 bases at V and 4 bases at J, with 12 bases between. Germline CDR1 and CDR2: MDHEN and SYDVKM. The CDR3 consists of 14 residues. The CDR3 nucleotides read TGTGCCAGCAGTTTGAAGGGGGTACTCTATGGCTACACCTTC. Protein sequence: CASSLKGVLYGYTF.

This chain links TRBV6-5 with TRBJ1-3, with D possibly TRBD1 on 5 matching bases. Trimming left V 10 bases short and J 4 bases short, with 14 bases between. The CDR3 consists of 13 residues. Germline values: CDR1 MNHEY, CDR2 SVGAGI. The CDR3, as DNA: TGTGCCATCTCCGGGCCAGGGGGAAACACCATATATTTT. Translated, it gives CAISGPGGNTIYF.

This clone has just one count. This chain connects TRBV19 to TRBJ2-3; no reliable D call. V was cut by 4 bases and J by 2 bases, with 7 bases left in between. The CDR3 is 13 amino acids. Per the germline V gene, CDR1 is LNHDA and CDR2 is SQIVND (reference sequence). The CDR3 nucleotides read TGTGCCAGTAGTAGGTGGGCCACAGATACGCAGTATTTT. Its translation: CASSRWATDTQYF.

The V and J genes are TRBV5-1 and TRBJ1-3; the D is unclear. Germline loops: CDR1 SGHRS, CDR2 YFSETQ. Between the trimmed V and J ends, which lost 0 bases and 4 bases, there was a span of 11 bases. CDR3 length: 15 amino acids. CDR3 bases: TGCGCCAGCAGCTTGGATGCGGGAGGGGGAAACACCATATATTTT. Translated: CASSLDAGGGNTIYF.

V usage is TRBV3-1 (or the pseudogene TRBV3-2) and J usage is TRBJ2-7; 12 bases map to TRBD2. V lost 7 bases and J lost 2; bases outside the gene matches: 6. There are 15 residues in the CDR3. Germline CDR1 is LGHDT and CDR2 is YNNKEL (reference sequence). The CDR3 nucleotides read TGTGCCAGCATAGTGACTAGCGGGGGACCCTACGAGCAGTACTTC. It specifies CASIVTSGGPYEQYF.

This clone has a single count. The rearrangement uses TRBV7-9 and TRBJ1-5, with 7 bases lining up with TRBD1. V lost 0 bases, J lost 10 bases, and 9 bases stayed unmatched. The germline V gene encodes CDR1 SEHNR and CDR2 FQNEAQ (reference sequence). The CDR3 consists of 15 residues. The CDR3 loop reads CASSLATGPVEPQHF. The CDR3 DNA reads TGTGCCAGCAGCTTAGCGACAGGGCCAGTCGAACCCCAGCATTTT.

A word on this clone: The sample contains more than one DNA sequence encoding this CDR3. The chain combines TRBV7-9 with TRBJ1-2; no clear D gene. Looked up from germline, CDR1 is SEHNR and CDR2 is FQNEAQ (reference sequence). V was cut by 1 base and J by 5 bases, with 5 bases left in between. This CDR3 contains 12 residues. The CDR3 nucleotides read TGTGCCAGCAGCTTAGACTCGTATGGCTACACCTTC. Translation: CASSLDSYGYTF.

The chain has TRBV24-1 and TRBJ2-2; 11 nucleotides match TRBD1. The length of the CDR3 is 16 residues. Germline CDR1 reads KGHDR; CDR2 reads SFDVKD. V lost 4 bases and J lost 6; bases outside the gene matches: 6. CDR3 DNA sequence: TGTGCCACCAGTGAGGGGGACAGGGGGTCGTCCGGGGAGCTGTTTTTT. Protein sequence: CATSEGDRGSSGELFF.

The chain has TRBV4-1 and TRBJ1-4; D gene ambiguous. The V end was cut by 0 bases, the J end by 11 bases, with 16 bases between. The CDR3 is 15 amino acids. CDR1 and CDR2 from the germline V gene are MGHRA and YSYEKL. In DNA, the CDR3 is TGCGCCAGCAGCCAAGAGAGTGAGGGATTGAAGAAACTGTTTTTT. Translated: CASSQESEGLKKLFF.

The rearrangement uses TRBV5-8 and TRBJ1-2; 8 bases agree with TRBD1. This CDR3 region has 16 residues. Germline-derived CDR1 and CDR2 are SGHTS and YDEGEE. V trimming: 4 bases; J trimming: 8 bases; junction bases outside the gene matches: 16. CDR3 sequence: CASSQSPDRTGSGYTF. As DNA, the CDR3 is TGTGCCAGCAGCCAATCCCCGGACAGGACAGGGTCAGGCTACACCTTC.

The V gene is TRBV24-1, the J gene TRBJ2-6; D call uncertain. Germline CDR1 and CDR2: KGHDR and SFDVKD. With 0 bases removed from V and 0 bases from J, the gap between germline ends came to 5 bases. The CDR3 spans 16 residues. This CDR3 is CATSDLTSSGANVLTF. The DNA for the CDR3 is TGTGCCACCAGTGATTTGACGAGCTCTGGGGCCAACGTCCTGACTTTC.

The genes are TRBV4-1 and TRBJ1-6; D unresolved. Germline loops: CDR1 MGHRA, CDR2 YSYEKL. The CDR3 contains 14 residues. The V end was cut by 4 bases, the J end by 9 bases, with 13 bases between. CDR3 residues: CASSLGGRASPLHF. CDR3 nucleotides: TGCGCCAGCAGCCTTGGCGGGAGGGCTTCACCCCTCCACTTT.

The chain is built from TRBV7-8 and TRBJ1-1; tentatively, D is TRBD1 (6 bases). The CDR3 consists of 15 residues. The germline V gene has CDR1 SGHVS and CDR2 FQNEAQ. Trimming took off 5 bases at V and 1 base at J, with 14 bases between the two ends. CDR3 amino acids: CASSPTGHKNTEAFF. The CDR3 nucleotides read TGTGCCAGCAGCCCGACGGGACATAAGAACACTGAAGCTTTCTTT.

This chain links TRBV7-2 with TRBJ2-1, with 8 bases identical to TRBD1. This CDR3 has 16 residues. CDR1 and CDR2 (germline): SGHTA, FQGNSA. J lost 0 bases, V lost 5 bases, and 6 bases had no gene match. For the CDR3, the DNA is TGTGCCAGCAGCCTGCGACAGGGGTCCTCCTACAATGAGCAGTTCTTC. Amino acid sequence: CASSLRQGSSYNEQFF. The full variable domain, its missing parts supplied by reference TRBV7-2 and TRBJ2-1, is GAGVSQSPSNKVTEKGKDVELRCDPISGHTALYWYRQSLGQGLEFLIYFQGNSAPDKSGLPSDRFSAERTGGSVSTLTIQRTQQEDSAVYLCASSLRQGSSYNEQFFGPGTRLTVL.

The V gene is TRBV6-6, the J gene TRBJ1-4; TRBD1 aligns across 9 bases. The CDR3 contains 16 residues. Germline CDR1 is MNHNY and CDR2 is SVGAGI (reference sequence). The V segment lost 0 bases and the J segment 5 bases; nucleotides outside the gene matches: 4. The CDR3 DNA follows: TGTGCCAGCAGTTACTCGGGACAGGGATCGAATGAAAAACTGTTTTTT. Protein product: CASSYSGQGSNEKLFF.

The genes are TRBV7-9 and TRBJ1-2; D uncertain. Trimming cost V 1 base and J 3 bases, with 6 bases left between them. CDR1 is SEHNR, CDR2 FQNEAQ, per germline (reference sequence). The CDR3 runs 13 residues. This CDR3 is CASSLGRDYGYTF. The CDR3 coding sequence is TGTGCCAGCAGCTTAGGTCGGGACTATGGCTACACCTTC.

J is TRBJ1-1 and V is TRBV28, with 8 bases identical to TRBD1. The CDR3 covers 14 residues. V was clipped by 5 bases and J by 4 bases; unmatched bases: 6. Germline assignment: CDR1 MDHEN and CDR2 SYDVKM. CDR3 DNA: TGTGCCAGCAGTAAGGGACAGGTGCCCACTGAAGCTTTCTTT. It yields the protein CASSKGQVPTEAFF.

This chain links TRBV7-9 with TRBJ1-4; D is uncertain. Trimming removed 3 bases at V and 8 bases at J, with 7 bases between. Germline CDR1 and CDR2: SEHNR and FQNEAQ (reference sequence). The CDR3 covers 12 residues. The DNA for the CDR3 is TGTGCCAGCAGCTTTCCTAGAGAAAAACTGTTTTTT. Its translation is CASSFPREKLFF.

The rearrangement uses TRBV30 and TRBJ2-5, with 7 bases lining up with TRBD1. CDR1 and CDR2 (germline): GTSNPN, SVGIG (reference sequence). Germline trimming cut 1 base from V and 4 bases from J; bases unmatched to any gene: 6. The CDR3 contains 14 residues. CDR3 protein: CAWSGGRGLETQYF. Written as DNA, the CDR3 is TGTGCCTGGAGTGGAGGAAGGGGGCTAGAGACCCAGTACTTC.

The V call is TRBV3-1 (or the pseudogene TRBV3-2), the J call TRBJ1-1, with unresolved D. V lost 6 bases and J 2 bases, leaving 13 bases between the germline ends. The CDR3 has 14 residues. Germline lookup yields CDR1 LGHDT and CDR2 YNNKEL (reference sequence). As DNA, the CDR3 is TGTGCCAGCAGTCCACCAGGCAGAAACACTGAAGCTTTCTTT. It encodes CASSPPGRNTEAFF.